The sequence of this TCR beta chain was determined in a study of early T cells in non-severe SARS-CoV-2 infection. TCRdb re-analysed the 5' RACE reads in MiXCR, keeping a single row per CDR3 protein. The repertoire consists of fewer than 50,000 distinct CDR3 sequences, with under 9.5% occurring once and the leading ten covering approximately 8.3%. Germline values: CDR1 SGHNT, CDR2 YYREEE (reference sequence). V lost 2 bases and J lost 5; bases outside the gene matches: 6. The CDR3 covers 15 residues. The source is an adult who was a healthcare worker with PCR-confirmed SARS-CoV-2 infection or an uninfected control (not recorded which). The V and J genes are TRBV5-4 and TRBJ2-2; 7 bases are a match to TRBD1. The sequencing sample was made of whole blood. CDR3 region: CASSLGQGVTGELFF. CDR3 coding DNA: TGTGCCAGCAGCTTAGGGCAGGGGGTGACCGGGGAGCTGTTTTTT.